The present entry profiles one T cell receptor beta chain with its context. Its antigen is unknown. In the same sample, other DNA sequences code for this CDR3. This record comes from a study of shared clonotypes between healthy human individuals. Points from the study as a whole: Clonotypes that were shared across a few donors made up roughly 5% of naive CD4 clonotypes. Incompleteness in sorted-subset sequencing, despite large depth, was shown by rarefaction. Generation probabilities of non-shared clonotypes were lower (relative to those shared by all four donors).

Measured with immunoSEQ multiplex PCR; TCRdb has only the in-frame clones, and not every one. The table includes around 2,000,000 clones, 93% detected once. CD8 cells classed as naive were CD45RO-negative and positively selected for CCR7, excluding terminally differentiated effector memory CD45RA+ cells. There are 13 residues in the CDR3. Germline assignment: CDR1 SQVTM and CDR2 ANQGSEA. Trimming cost V 6 bases and J 1 base, with 13 bases left between them. The TCR comes from a man younger than 30 in good health. Some clones in this sample may be carry-over from other donors' samples. Material for sequencing was naive CD8+ T cells from PBMCs. The rearrangement joins TRBV29-1 to TRBJ2-7, with D possibly matching TRBD2 (6 bases). CDR3 in DNA: TGCAGCGTCGCCGGGACTCTATCCTACGAGCAGTACTTC. Translating it yields CSVAGTLSYEQYF.